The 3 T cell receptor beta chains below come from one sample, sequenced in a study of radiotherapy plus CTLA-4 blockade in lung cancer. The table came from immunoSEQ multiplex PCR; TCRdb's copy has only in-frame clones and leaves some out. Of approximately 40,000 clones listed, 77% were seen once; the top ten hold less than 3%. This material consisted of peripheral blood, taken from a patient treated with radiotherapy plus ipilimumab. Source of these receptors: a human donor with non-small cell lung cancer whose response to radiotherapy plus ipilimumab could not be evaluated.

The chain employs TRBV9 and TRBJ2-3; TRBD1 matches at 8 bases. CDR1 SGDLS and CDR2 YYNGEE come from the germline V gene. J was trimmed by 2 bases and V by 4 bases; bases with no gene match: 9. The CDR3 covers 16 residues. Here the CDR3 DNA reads TGTGCCAGCAGCACCCGACAGGGGTGGGACACAGATACGCAGTATTTT. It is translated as CASSTRQGWDTDTQYF. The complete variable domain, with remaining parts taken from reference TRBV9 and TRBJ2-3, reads DSGVTQTPKHLITATGQRVTLRCSPRSGDLSVYWYQQSLDQGLQFLIQYYNGEERAKGNILERFSAQQFPDLHSELNLSSLELGDSALYFCASSTRQGWDTDTQYFGPGTRLTVL.

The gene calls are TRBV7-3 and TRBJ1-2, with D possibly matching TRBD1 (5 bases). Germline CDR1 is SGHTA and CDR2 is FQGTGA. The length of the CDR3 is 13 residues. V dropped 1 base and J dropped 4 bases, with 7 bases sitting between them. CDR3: CASSLRGGYGYTF. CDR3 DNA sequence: TGTGCCAGCAGCTTAAGGGGGGGCTATGGCTACACCTTC. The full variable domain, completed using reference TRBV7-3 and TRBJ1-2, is GAGVSQTPSNKVTEKGKYVELRCDPISGHTALYWYRQSLGQGPEFLIYFQGTGAADDSGLPNDRFFAVRPEGSVSTLKIQRTERGDSAVYLCASSLRGGYGYTFGSGTRLTVV.

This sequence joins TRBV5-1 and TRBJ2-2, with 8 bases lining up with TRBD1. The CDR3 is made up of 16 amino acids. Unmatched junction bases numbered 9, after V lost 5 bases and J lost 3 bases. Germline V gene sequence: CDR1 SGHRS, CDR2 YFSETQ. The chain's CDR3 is CASRLRTGIDTGELFF. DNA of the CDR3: TGCGCCAGCAGACTCAGGACAGGGATAGACACCGGGGAGCTGTTTTTT.